This TCR beta chain appears in the sequencing data of a study of CD8 T cells in ankylosing spondylitis. Overall study results and limits: Disease-linked clones, CD8+, were relatively rare in peripheral blood.

Trimming shortened V by 0 bases and J by 1 base, and 9 bases separated the two germline ends. This CDR3 has 15 amino acids. Germline CDR1 is SGHVS and CDR2 is FQNEAQ. TCRdb itself ran the 5' RACE reads through MiXCR, one entry per CDR3 protein. The repertoire consists of some 240,000 distinct CDR3 sequences, with 8% to 9.5% occurring once and the leading ten covering nearly 7%. With regard to this clonotype: Antigen specificity is unknown.

The receptor comes from a male donor with ankylosing spondylitis or in good health (not recorded which). Sample: blood, either unsorted or a sorted T cell fraction (not recorded which). The chain has TRBV7-8 and TRBJ2-5, with a weak D call TRBD2 (5 bases). CDR3 in DNA: TGTGCCAGCAGCTTAGCCCCGCGGGCCCAAGAGACCCAGTACTTC. Translated: CASSLAPRAQETQYF.